Each of the 23 T cell receptor beta chains below was sequenced from the same sample in a study of T cell changes during pregnancy in multiple sclerosis (dated by TCRdb to about 2019). Libraries came from the immunoSEQ multiplex PCR assay. TCRdb's version of the immuneACCESS table is confined to in-frame rearrangements and falls short of the full clone set. An unresolved V gene accounts for under half of the shortfall where checked; the remainder is of unknown origin. This sample has 90,000 to 120,000 clones in its table, and around 93% of those were observed once. The ten largest account for about 1% of the sample. The sample was peripheral blood, taken before pregnancy. These TCRs come from a female donor with multiple sclerosis, enrolled in a pregnancy study.

This sequence joins TRBV19 and TRBJ1-5; maybe TRBD1 (6 bases). CDR3 length: 13 amino acids. From germline, CDR1 is LNHDA and CDR2 SQIVND (reference sequence). The V end lost 6 bases, the J end lost 6 bases, and 12 bases lay between the germline ends. As DNA, the CDR3 is TGTGCCAGTAGAAACAGGGTCGGTCAGCCCCAGCATTTT. Protein product: CASRNRVGQPQHF.

The V gene is TRBV5-4, the J gene TRBJ2-1, with TRBD2 identical over 11 bases. The CDR3 has 16 residues. V shed 4 bases and J 4 bases; nucleotides not matched to a gene: 7. Germline CDR1 and CDR2: SGHNT and YYREEE (reference sequence). The CDR3 reads CASSLLLAGAYNEQFF. In DNA form, the CDR3 reads TGTGCCAGCAGCCTACTACTAGCGGGAGCATACAATGAGCAGTTCTTC. Variable domain in full (rest from reference TRBV5-4 and TRBJ2-1): ETGVTQSPTHLIKTRGQQVTLRCSSQSGHNTVSWYQQALGQGPQFIFQYYREEENGRGNFPPRFSGLQFPNYSSELNVNALELDDSALYLCASSLLLAGAYNEQFFGPGTRLTVL.

The chain has TRBV5-1 and TRBJ2-7, with D tentatively TRBD1 (5 bases). Trimming left V 2 bases short and J 3 bases short, with 15 bases between. The CDR3 loop spans 15 amino acids. Germline CDR1 and CDR2: SGHRS and YFSETQ. CDR3 sequence (DNA): TGCGCCAGCAGCTTCCCTGGGGCGGAAAGCTACGAGCAGTACTTC. This translates into CASSFPGAESYEQYF.

The V gene is TRBV5-4, the J gene TRBJ2-7, with 9 bases matching TRBD1. Germline-derived CDR1 and CDR2 are SGHNT and YYREEE (reference sequence). Trimming removed 2 bases from V and 6 bases from J; junction bases left unmatched: 9. The length of the CDR3 is 15 residues. CDR3 sequence reads: CASSFIKGQGPEQYF. The CDR3 bases are TGTGCCAGCAGCTTTATAAAGGGACAGGGCCCCGAGCAGTACTTC.

The chain uses TRBV4-3 and TRBJ2-1; D is uncertain. This CDR3 has 14 residues. V was pared by 1 base and J by 9 bases, with 13 bases between. Germline V CDR1 and CDR2: LGHNA, YSLEER. CDR3 nucleotides: TGCGCCAGCAGCCAAGCCGTCCTAGGCGTTGAGCAGTTCTTC. Protein sequence: CASSQAVLGVEQFF.

This chain connects TRBV19 to TRBJ1-2; TRBD1 agrees at 9 bases. CDR3 length: 12 amino acids. The V gene end was trimmed by 6 bases and the J gene end by 4 bases; junction bases not matched to a gene: 0. CDR1 is LNHDA and CDR2 is SQIVND in the germline V gene (reference sequence). The CDR3 sequence: CASRTGGYGYTF. CDR3 nucleotides: TGTGCCAGTAGGACAGGGGGCTATGGCTACACCTTC.

This chain joins TRBV6-1 and TRBJ2-1; maybe TRBD1 (6 bases). V was cut by 4 bases and J by 4 bases, with 11 bases left in between. This CDR3 contains 14 residues. Germline CDR1 is MNHNS and CDR2 is SASEGT. CDR3 DNA: TGTGCCAGCAGTGGAAGGGGGTCGTACAATGAGCAGTTCTTC. Translating gives CASSGRGSYNEQFF.

The chain carries TRBV5-5 and TRBJ2-5; D gene unclear. Germline CDR1 and CDR2: SGHKS and YYEKEE (reference sequence). This CDR3 is 12 amino acids long. V was cut by 2 bases and J by 7 bases, with 9 bases left in between. Here the CDR3 DNA reads TGTGCCAGCAGCTTCAGTTCGGGGACCCAGTACTTC. It is translated as CASSFSSGTQYF.

The chain uses TRBV30 and TRBJ2-1; D is unresolved. Trimming took 5 bases from V and 9 from J, leaving 14 bases between them. This CDR3 spans 12 amino acids. Germline loops: CDR1 GTSNPN, CDR2 SVGIG (reference sequence). CDR3 loop: CAWSGTRGEQFF. The CDR3 bases are TGTGCCTGGTCCGGAACGCGCGGTGAGCAGTTCTTC.

The rearrangement uses TRBV27 and TRBJ2-3; tentative D call: TRBD1 (6 bases). This CDR3 is 15 amino acids long. Per germline, CDR1 MNHEY and CDR2 SMNVEV (reference sequence). V lost 4 bases to trimming and J lost 0 bases, with 11 bases between them. The chain's CDR3 is CASSYRQESTDTQYF. CDR3 DNA: TGTGCCAGCAGTTACCGACAGGAAAGCACAGATACGCAGTATTTT.

The V gene is TRBV7-9, the J gene TRBJ2-2; 8 nucleotides match TRBD1. The germline gives CDR1 SEHNR, CDR2 FQNEAQ (reference sequence). This CDR3 is built from 15 residues. J was trimmed by 7 bases and V by 11 bases; bases with no gene match: 15. CDR3 amino acids: CAGLYRQGRHGELFF. The CDR3 DNA reads as TGTGCCGGATTGTACCGACAGGGGAGGCACGGGGAGCTGTTTTTT. Full variable domain (missing parts from reference TRBV7-9 and TRBJ2-2): DTGVSQNPRHKITKRGQNVTFRCDPISEHNRLYWYRQTLGQGPEFLTYFQNEAQLEKSRLLSDRFSAERPKGSFSTLEIQRTEQGDSAMYLCAGLYRQGRHGELFFGEGSRLTVL.

This clone occurred once. The chain combines TRBV19 with TRBJ1-2, with D possibly being TRBD1 (5 bases). V was pared by 6 bases and J by 10 bases, with 12 bases between. The CDR3 spans 11 residues. Germline assignment: CDR1 LNHDA and CDR2 SQIVND (reference sequence). CDR3: CASRSDRNYTF. Here the CDR3 DNA reads TGTGCCAGTAGGAGTGACAGAAACTACACCTTC.

The V and J genes are TRBV6-5 and TRBJ2-7; D possibly corresponds to TRBD2 (5 bases). Looked up from germline, CDR1 is MNHEY and CDR2 is SVGAGI. V lost 4 bases to trimming and J lost 6 bases, with 22 bases between them. The length of the CDR3 is 16 residues. The CDR3 is CASSFRAVGGGREQYF. The CDR3 coding sequence is TGTGCCAGCAGTTTCCGGGCGGTCGGAGGCGGGCGCGAGCAGTACTTC.

V and J are TRBV27 and TRBJ2-5, with a tentative D call TRBD2 (6 bases). Germline loops: CDR1 MNHEY, CDR2 SMNVEV (reference sequence). CDR3 size: 13 residues. Trimming shortened V by 4 bases and J by 12 bases, and 18 bases separated the two germline ends. Written as DNA, the CDR3 is TGTGCCAGCAGTTGGACGCGCGGGGAGAAAGAGTACTTC. This sequence encodes CASSWTRGEKEYF.

This clone was seen just once. V and J are TRBV2 and TRBJ1-5, with D maybe TRBD1 (6 bases). V was clipped by 0 bases and J by 0 bases, with 9 bases between them. The V gene's germline CDR1 is SNHLY and CDR2 FYNNEI. There are 16 residues in the CDR3. CDR3 amino acids: CASSEAGTFSNQPQHF. CDR3 nucleotides: TGTGCCAGCAGTGAAGCCGGGACATTTAGCAATCAGCCCCAGCATTTT.

The genes are TRBV7-9 and TRBJ2-3; 10 nucleotides match TRBD2. The J segment lost 3 bases and the V segment lost 0 bases, leaving 3 bases of the junction unmatched. Germline loops: CDR1 SEHNR, CDR2 FQNEAQ (reference sequence). This CDR3 is built from 16 residues. The CDR3 spells CASSLALAGETDTQYF. The CDR3 DNA reads as TGTGCCAGCAGCTTAGCTCTAGCGGGAGAAACAGATACGCAGTATTTT.

The CDR3 loop is CASRSKNLREQYF. The CDR3 DNA is TGTGCCAGTAGATCCAAAAATCTCCGGGAGCAGTACTTC. This chain joins TRBV19 and TRBJ2-7, with D hard to call. Per the germline V gene, CDR1 is LNHDA and CDR2 is SQIVND (reference sequence). Trimming removed 6 bases at V and 7 bases at J, with 16 bases between. The length of the CDR3 is 13 residues. The full variable domain, in which reference TRBV19 and TRBJ2-7 provide the parts outside the CDR3, is DGGITQSPKYLFRKEGQNVTLSCEQNLNHDAMYWYRQDPGQGLRLIYYSQIVNDFQKGDIAEGYSVSREKKESFPLTVTSAQKNPTAFYLCASRSKNLREQYFGPGTRLTVT.

The chain combines TRBV2 with TRBJ2-2; 12 bases are shared with TRBD2. The V segment lost 3 bases and the J segment 6 bases; nucleotides outside the gene matches: 5. The CDR3 is 16 residues long. The germline gives CDR1 SNHLY, CDR2 FYNNEI. This CDR3 is CASSETSGSLSGELFF. The DNA of the CDR3 is TGTGCCAGCAGTGAGACTAGCGGGAGTCTCTCCGGGGAGCTGTTTTTT. The whole variable domain, filled in from reference TRBV2 and TRBJ2-2, reads EPEVTQTPSHQVTQMGQEVILRCVPISNHLYFYWYRQILGQKVEFLVSFYNNEISEKSEIFDDQFSVERPDGSNFTLKIRSTKLEDSAMYFCASSETSGSLSGELFFGEGSRLTVL.

The J gene is TRBJ1-3, the V gene TRBV28, with D possibly being TRBD1 (5 bases). CDR1 and CDR2 from the germline V gene are MDHEN and SYDVKM. The CDR3 is 16 amino acids. V dropped 8 bases and J dropped 1 base, with 18 bases sitting between them. CDR3 bases: TGTGCCAGCGTCAACAGGCCCACCCGTTCTGGAAACACCATATATTTT. Translation: CASVNRPTRSGNTIYF.

The chain employs TRBV19 and TRBJ1-1; D is perhaps TRBD1 (5 bases). Germline lookup yields CDR1 LNHDA and CDR2 SQIVND (reference sequence). V was pared by 2 bases and J by 5 bases, with 9 bases between. The CDR3 has 13 residues. The CDR3: CASSIKRGTEAFF. The CDR3 DNA reads as TGTGCCAGTAGTATAAAGCGGGGGACTGAAGCTTTCTTT.

The genes are TRBV11-3 and TRBJ2-2, with 15 bases matching TRBD2. CDR3 length: 17 residues. The trim removed 5 bases at V and 6 bases at J, leaving 7 bases unmatched. Germline CDR1 and CDR2: SGHNT and YENEEA. CDR3 in DNA: TGTGCCAGCAGCCCCCGGGGACTAGCGGGAGGTGCCGGGGAGCTGTTTTTT. The encoded protein is CASSPRGLAGGAGELFF.

This clone was found once. V gene TRBV4-1 combines with J gene TRBJ2-5; 7 nucleotides agree with TRBD2. CDR1 is MGHRA, CDR2 YSYEKL, per germline. The V and J ends lost 1 base and 0 bases, in that order; junction bases with no gene match: 8. The CDR3 covers 17 residues. The CDR3 spells CASSQVLSGTYQETQYF. CDR3 sequence (DNA): TGCGCCAGCAGCCAAGTGCTGAGCGGGACTTACCAAGAGACCCAGTACTTC.

This clone was seen once. The V call is TRBV7-2, the J call TRBJ2-4, with 14 bases that match TRBD2. Germline V gene sequence: CDR1 SGHTA, CDR2 FQGNSA. V was clipped by 1 base and J by 8 bases; unmatched bases: 4. CDR3 size: 16 residues. The CDR3 DNA follows: TGTGCCAGCAGCTTAGAGGGGACTAGCGGGAGTTACATTCAGTACTTC. This sequence encodes CASSLEGTSGSYIQYF.